The following is a T cell receptor beta chain sequence with its context. Its antigen is unknown. This record comes from a study of human T cells and chemical hapten exposure. For the study at large: Per-sample TCR yield variation was attributed mainly to small pooled library volume differences. Notes on the study in general: After DPC sensitization, TCRs above 1 in 1000 frequency showed no change.

The CDR3 is 15 amino acids. The germline CDR1 and CDR2 sequences are SGHTA and FQGNSA. V shed 5 bases, J shed 3 bases, and the junction held 7 bases outside the gene matches. RNA extraction used unfractionated whole blood as the source of total RNA. Individual cDNA molecules (in the library) carried attached unique molecular identifiers. Original processing notes: A per-sample median of approximately 100,000 TCRs was observed, with a range of about 23,224 to 750,000. MiXCR was run by TCRdb on the reads, yielding one entry per CDR3 protein. The V and J calls were determined by TCRdb, not by the authors. The sample has around 120,000 distinct CDR3 sequences; 8.5% to 9% are singletons.

This clonotype originated in a human donor in good health. Some clones in this sample may be carry-over from other donors' samples. V is TRBV7-2 and J is TRBJ2-7, with 10 bases fitting TRBD1. The sequenced sample consisted of whole blood. The CDR3 sequence: CASSPGRDRGYEQYF. CDR3 coding DNA: TGTGCCAGCAGCCCGGGTCGGGACAGGGGCTACGAGCAGTACTTC.